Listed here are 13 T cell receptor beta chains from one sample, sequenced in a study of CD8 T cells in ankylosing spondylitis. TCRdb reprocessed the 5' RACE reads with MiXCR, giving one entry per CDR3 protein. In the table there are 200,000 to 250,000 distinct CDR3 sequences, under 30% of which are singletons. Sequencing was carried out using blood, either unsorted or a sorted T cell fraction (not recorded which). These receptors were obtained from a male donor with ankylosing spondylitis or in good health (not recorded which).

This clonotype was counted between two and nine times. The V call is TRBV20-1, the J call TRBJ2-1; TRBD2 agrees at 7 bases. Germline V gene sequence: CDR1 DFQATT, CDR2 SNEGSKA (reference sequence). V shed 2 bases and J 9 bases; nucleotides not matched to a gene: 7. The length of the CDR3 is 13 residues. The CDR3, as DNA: TGCAGTGCTAGACACAGACTAGCTGGTGAGCAGTTCTTC. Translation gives CSARHRLAGEQFF.

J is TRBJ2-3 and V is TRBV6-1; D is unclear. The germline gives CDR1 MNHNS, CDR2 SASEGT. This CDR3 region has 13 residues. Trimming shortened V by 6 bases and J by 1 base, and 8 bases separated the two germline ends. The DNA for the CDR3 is TGTGCCAGCAGGACTCCAGGCACAGATACGCAGTATTTT. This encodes CASRTPGTDTQYF.

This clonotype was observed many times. This CDR3 is CASRVPDTQYF. CDR3 sequence (DNA): TGCGCCAGCAGGGTGCCCGATACGCAGTATTTT. The chain recombines TRBV10-1 with TRBJ2-3, with D uncertain. The V gene's germline CDR1 is WNHNN and CDR2 SYGVQD (reference sequence). V lost 6 bases and J 6 bases, leaving 7 bases between the germline ends. CDR3 size: 11 residues.

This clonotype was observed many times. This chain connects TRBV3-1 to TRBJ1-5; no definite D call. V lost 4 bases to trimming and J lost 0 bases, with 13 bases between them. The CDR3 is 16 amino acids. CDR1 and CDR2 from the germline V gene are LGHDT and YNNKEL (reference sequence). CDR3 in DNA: TGTGCCAGCAGCCTAGGAGTAGCGAATAGCAATCAGCCCCAGCATTTT. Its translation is CASSLGVANSNQPQHF. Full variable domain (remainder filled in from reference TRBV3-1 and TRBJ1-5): DTAVSQTPKYLVTQMGNDKSIKCEQNLGHDTMYWYKQDSKKFLKIMFSYNNKELIINETVPNRFSPKSPDKAHLNLHINSLELGDSAVYFCASSLGVANSNQPQHFGDGTRLSIL.

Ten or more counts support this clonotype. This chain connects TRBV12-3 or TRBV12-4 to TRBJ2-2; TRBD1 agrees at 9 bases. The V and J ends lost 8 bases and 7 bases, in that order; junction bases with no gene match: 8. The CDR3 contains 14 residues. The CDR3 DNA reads TGTGCCAGCCCCCGGACAGGGGAACACGGGGAGCTGTTTTTT. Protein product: CASPRTGEHGELFF.

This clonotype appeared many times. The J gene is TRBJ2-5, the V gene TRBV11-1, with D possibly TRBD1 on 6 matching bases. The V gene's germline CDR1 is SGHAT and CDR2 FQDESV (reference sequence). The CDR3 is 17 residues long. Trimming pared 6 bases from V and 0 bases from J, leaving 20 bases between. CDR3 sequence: CASSPTGHPANQETQYF. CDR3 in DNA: TGTGCCAGCAGTCCGACAGGACACCCGGCGAACCAAGAGACCCAGTACTTC.

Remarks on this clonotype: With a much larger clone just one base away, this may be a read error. The CDR3 DNA reads as TGTGCCAGCTTAAAGGATTCGGAAAGGCGGGCCGGGGAGCTGTTTTTT. The encoded protein is CASLKDSERRAGELFF. The V and J genes are TRBV18 and TRBJ2-2; tentatively, D is TRBD2 (5 bases). This CDR3 is built from 16 residues. The germline gives CDR1 KGHSH, CDR2 LQKENI. V lost 7 bases and J 6 bases, leaving 21 bases between the germline ends.

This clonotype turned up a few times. As DNA, the CDR3 is TGTGCCAGCAGCCAAGGTAGCGGGAGGTCCTACAATGAGCAGTTCTTC. Encoded protein: CASSQGSGRSYNEQFF. The rearrangement links TRBV7-2 to TRBJ2-1, with 10 bases aligning to TRBD2. The CDR3 consists of 16 residues. V lost 5 bases and J lost 1; bases outside the gene matches: 5. In germline, CDR1 is SGHTA, CDR2 FQGNSA.

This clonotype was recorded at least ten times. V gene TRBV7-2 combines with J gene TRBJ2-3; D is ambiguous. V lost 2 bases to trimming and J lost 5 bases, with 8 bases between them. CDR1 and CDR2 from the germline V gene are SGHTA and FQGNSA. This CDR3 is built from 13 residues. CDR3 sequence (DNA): TGTGCCAGCAGCTTAATGGGCGGAGATACGCAGTATTTT. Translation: CASSLMGGDTQYF.

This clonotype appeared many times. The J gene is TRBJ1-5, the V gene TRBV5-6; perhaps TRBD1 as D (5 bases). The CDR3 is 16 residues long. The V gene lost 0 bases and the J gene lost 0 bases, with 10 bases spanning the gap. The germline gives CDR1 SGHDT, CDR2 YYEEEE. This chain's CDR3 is CASSLGGAYSNQPQHF. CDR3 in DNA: TGTGCCAGCAGCTTGGGTGGGGCCTATAGCAATCAGCCCCAGCATTTT.

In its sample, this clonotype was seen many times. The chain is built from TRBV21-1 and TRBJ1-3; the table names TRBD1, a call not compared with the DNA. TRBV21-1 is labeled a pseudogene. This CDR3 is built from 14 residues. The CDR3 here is CASSGEQGQDTIYF. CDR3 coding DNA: TGTGCCAGCAGCGGGGAACAGGGTCAGGACACCATATATTTT.

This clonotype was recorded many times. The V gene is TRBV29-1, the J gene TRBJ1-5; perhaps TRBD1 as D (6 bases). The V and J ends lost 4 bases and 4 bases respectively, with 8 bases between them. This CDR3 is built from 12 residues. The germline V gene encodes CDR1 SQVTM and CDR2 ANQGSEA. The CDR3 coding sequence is TGCAGCGTTGGGACAGATAATCAGCCCCAGCATTTT. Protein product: CSVGTDNQPQHF.

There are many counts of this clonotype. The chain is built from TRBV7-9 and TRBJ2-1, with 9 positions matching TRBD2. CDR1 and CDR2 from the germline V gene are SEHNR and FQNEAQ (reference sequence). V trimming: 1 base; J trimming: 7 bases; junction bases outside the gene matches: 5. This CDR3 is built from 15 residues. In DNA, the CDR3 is TGTGCCAGCAGCTTAGAGCTAGCGGGAAGTAATGAGCAGTTCTTC. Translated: CASSLELAGSNEQFF.